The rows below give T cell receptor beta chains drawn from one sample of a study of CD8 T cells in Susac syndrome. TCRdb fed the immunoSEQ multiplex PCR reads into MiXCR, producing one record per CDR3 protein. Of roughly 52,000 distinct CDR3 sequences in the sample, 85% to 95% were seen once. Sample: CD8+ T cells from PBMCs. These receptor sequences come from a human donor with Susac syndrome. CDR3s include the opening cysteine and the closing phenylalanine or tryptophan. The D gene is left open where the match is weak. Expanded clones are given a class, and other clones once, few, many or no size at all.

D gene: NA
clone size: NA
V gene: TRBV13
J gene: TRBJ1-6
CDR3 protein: CASGDAREYNSPLHF
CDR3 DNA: TGTGCCAGCGGGGACGCCCGGGAGTATAATTCACCCCTCCACTTT

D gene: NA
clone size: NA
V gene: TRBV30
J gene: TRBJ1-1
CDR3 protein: CAWSDLGQNTEAFF
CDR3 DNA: TGTGCCTGGAGTGACTTGGGACAGAACACTGAAGCTTTCTTT

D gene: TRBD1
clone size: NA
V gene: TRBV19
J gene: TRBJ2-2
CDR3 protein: CASSIPGQGTGELFF
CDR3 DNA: TGTGCCAGTAGTATCCCCGGACAGGGAACCGGGGAGCTGTTTTTT

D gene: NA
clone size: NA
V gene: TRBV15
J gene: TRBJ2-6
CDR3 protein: CATSSKSAGANVLTF
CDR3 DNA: TGTGCCACCAGCAGCAAATCAGCGGGGGCCAACGTCCTGACTTTC

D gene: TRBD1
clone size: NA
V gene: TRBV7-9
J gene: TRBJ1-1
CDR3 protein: CASSPTGTGAEAFF
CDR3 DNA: TGTGCCAGCAGTCCAACCGGGACAGGGGCTGAAGCTTTCTTT

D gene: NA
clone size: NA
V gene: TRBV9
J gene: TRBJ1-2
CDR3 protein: CASSVGAAGYTF
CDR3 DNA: TGTGCCAGCAGCGTAGGGGCGGCTGGCTACACCTTC

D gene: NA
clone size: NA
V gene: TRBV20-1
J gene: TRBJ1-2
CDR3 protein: CSAREETGYGYTF
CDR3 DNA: TGCAGTGCTAGAGAAGAGACAGGCTATGGCTACACCTTC

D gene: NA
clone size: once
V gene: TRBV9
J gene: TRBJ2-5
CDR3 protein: CASSVAYRETQYF
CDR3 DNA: TGTGCCAGCAGCGTAGCGTACAGGGAGACCCAGTACTTC

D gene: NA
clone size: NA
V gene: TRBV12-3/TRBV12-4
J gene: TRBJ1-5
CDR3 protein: CASSLSGDAGQPQHF
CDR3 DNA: TGTGCCAGCAGTTTGTCCGGGGATGCGGGTCAGCCCCAGCATTTT

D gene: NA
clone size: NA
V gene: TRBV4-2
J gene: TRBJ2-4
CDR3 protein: CASSQDQQGPIQYF
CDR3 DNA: TGTGCCAGCAGCCAAGATCAACAGGGACCCATTCAGTACTTC

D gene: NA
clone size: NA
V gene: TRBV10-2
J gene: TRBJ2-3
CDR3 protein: CASRLGGPLTDTQYF
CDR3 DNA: TGCGCCAGCAGATTGGGGGGACCATTGACAGATACGCAGTATTTT

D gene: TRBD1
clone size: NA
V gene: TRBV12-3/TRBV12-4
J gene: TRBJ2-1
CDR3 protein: CASSFYDRADEQFF
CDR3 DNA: TGTGCCAGCAGTTTTTACGACAGGGCGGATGAGCAGTTCTTC

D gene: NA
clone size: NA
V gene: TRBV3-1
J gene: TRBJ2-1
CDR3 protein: CASSRRTPPQFF
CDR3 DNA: TGTGCCAGCAGCCGCCGGACTCCTCCACAGTTCTTC

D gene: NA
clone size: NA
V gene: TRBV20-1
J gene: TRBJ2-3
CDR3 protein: CSARLPYTDTQYF
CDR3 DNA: TGCAGTGCTAGACTCCCGTACACAGATACGCAGTATTTT

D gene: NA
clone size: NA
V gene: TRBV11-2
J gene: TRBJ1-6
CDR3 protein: CASSAFPWTAYNSPLHF
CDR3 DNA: TGTGCCAGCAGCGCATTCCCGTGGACAGCCTATAATTCACCCCTCCACTTT

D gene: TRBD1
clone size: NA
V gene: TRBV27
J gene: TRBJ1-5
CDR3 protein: CASSLEGTGKNQPQHF
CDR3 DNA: TGTGCCAGCAGCCTAGAGGGGACAGGGAAAAATCAGCCCCAGCATTTT

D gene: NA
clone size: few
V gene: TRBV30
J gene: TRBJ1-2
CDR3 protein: CAWIGGNYGYTF
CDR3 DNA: TGTGCCTGGATCGGCGGTAACTATGGCTACACCTTC

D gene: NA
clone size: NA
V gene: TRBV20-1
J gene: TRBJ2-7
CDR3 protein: CSATPRGVYEQYF
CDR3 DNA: TGCAGTGCTACCCCAAGGGGGGTTTACGAGCAGTACTTC

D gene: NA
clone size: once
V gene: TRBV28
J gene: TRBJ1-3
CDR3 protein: CATQVTSGNTIYF
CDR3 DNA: TGTGCCACACAGGTTACCTCTGGAAACACCATATATTTT

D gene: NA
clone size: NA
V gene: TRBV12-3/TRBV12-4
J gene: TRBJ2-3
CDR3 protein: CASSLARPTDTQYF
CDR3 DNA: TGTGCCAGCAGTTTAGCGCGGCCCACAGATACGCAGTATTTT

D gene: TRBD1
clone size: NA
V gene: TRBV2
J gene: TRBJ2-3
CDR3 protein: CASRQGADTQYF
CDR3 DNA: TGTGCCAGCAGACAGGGGGCGGATACGCAGTATTTT

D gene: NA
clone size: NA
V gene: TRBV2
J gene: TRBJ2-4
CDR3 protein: CASMGRDKNIQYF
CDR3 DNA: TGTGCCAGCATGGGGCGAGACAAAAACATTCAGTACTTC